This T cell receptor beta chain comes out of a study of T cells in Graves' hyperthyroidism and ophthalmopathy. Study results and caveats: Blood samples included most of the expanded thyroid clonotypes exceeding 0.001.

V was clipped by 1 base and J by 5 bases; unmatched bases: 8. Germline V gene sequence: CDR1 SGHRS, CDR2 YFSETQ. This CDR3 has 17 residues. A roughly 10 ml volume of fresh peripheral blood provided the PBMCs. This clonotype was seen at least ten times. Its antigen is unidentified. The source material, RNA transcripts, was used to amplify TCR beta CDR3 regions. Initially, a first-round RT-PCR of the TCR CDR3 employed the HTBI primer set. Each CDR3 protein is one row after TCRdb ran MiXCR on the multiplex PCR reads. This sample yields about 560,000 distinct CDR3 sequences, of which around 17% are seen a single time; approximately 20% belongs to the top ten.

Sequenced sample: blood. The V call is TRBV5-1, the J call TRBJ2-1; 11 bases align to TRBD2. This sequence originates from a woman aged 18-30 years with Graves' hyperthyroidism. The CDR3 sequence is CASSLSPVAGGDNEQFF. The CDR3 region has the DNA TGCGCCAGCAGCTTGTCCCCTGTAGCGGGAGGGGACAATGAGCAGTTCTTC.